The clone carrying this T cell receptor (beta chain) is a singleton in its sample. Compared with germline, one end of the junction differs, possibly owing to a read error. The same CDR3 is also encoded by other DNA sequences in this sample. These data come from a study of blood T cell repertoires in COVID-19. Whole-study context: The cDNA or gDNA used as material had been derived from T cells, B-cell-depleted T cells, or PBMCs.

In germline, CDR1 is MNHEY, CDR2 SVGEGT. The CDR3 length is 14 residues. Here immunoSEQ multiplex PCR was the method, and the copy in TCRdb shows in-frame clones only, minus some. Altogether roughly 150,000 clones are present, 76% being singletons, with the ten largest covering roughly 3.7%. This chain links TRBV6-2 or TRBV6-3 with TRBJ1-5; 10 bases line up with TRBD1. This receptor was identified in a woman older than 75 with acute or convalescent COVID-19. Sequencing was performed on peripheral blood. DNA for the CDR3: TGTGCCAGCAGTAGGACAGGGGGAAATCAGCCTCAGCATTTT. It encodes CASSRTGGNQPQHF.